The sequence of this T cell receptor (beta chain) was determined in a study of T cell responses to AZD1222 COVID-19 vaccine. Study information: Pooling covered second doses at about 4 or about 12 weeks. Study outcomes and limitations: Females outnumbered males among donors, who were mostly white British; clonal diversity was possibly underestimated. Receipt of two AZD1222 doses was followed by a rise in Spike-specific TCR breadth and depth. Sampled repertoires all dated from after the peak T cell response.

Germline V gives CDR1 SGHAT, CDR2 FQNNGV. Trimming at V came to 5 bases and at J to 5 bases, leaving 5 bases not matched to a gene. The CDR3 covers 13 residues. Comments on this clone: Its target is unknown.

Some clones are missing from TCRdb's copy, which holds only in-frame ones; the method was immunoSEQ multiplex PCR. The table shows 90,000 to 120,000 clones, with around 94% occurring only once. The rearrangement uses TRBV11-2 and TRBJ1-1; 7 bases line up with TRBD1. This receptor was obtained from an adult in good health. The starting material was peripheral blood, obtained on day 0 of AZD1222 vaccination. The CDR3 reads CASSKTGVTEAFF. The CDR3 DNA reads TGTGCCAGCAGCAAAACAGGGGTAACTGAAGCTTTCTTT.